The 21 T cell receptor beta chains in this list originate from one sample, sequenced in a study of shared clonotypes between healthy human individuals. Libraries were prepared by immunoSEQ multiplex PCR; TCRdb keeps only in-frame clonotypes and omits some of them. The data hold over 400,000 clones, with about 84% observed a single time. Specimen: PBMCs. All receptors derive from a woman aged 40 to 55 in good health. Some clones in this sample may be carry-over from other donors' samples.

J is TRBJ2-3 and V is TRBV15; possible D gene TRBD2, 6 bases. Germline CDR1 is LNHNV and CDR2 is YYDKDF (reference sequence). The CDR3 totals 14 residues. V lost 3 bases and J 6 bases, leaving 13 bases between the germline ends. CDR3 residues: CATSREGSGDTQYF. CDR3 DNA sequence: TGTGCCACCAGCAGGGAGGGCTCCGGGGATACGCAGTATTTT.

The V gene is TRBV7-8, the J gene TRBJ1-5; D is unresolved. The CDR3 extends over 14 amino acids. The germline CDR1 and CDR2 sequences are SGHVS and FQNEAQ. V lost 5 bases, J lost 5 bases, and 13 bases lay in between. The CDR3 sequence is CASSQDPRYQPQHF. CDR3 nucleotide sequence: TGTGCCAGCAGCCAGGACCCGCGGTATCAGCCCCAGCATTTT.

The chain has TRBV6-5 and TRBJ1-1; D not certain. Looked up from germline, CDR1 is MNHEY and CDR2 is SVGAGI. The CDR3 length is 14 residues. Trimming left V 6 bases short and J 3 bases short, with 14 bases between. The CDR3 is CASSRYPGDTEAFF. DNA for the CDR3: TGTGCCAGCAGCCGATATCCCGGGGACACTGAAGCTTTCTTT.

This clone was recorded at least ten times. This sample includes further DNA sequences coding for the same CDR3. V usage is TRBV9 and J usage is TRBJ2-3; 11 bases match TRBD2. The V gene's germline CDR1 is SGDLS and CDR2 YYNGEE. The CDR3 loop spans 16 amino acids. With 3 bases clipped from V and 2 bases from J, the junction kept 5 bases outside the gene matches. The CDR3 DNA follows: TGTGCCAGCAGCGGACTAGCGGGACAAATCACAGATACGCAGTATTTT. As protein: CASSGLAGQITDTQYF.

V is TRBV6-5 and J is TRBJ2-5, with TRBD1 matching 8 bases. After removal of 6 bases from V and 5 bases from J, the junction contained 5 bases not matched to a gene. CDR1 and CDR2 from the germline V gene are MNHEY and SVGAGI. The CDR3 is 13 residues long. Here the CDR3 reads CASRTRGLETQYF. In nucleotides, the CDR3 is TGTGCCAGCAGGACCAGGGGGCTTGAGACCCAGTACTTC.

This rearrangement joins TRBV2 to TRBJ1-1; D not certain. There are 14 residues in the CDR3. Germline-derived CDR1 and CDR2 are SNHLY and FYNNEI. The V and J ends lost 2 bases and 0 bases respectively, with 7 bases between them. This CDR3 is CASSEQRLNTEAFF. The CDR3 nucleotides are TGTGCCAGCAGTGAACAGCGACTGAACACTGAAGCTTTCTTT. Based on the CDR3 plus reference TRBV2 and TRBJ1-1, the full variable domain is EPEVTQTPSHQVTQMGQEVILRCVPISNHLYFYWYRQILGQKVEFLVSFYNNEISEKSEIFDDQFSVERPDGSNFTLKIRSTKLEDSAMYFCASSEQRLNTEAFFGQGTRLTVV.

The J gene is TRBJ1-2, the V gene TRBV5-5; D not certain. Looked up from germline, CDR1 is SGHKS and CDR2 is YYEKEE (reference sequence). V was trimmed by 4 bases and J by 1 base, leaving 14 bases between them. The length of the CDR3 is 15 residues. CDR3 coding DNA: TGTGCCAGCAGCCTGGACCCTAGCTTTAACTATGGCTACACCTTC. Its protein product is CASSLDPSFNYGYTF.

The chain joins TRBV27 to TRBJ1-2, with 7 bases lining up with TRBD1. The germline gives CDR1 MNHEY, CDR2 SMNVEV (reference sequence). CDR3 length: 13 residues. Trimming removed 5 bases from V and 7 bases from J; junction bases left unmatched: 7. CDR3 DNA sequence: TGTGCCAGCAGTCCCACCGGGACAGTTGGCTACACCTTC. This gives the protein CASSPTGTVGYTF.

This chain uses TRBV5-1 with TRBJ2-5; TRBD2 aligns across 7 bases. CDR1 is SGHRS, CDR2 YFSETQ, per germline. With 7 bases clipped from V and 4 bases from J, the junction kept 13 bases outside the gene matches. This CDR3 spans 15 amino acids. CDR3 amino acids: CASRLGGSLGETQYF. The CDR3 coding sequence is TGCGCCAGCCGCCTTGGCGGGAGTTTGGGAGAGACCCAGTACTTC.

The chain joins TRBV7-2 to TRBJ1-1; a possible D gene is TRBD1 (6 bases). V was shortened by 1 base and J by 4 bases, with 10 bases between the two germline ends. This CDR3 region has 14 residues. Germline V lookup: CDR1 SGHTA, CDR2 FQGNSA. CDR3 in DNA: TGTGCCAGCAGCTTAGGAAGCAGGGGCACTGAAGCTTTCTTT. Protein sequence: CASSLGSRGTEAFF.

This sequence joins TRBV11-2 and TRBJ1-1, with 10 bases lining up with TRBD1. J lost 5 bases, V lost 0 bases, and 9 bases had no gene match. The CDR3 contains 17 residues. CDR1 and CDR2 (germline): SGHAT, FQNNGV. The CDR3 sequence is CASSLEPGQGHRTEAFF. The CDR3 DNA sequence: TGTGCCAGCAGCTTAGAACCGGGACAGGGGCATAGGACTGAAGCTTTCTTT.

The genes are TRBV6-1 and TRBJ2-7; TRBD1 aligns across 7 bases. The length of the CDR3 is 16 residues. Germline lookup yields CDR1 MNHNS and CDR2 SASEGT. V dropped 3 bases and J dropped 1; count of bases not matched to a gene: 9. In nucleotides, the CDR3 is TGTGCCAGCAGTGATCCTGCGGCAGGGGGTTCCTACGAGCAGTACTTC. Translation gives CASSDPAAGGSYEQYF.

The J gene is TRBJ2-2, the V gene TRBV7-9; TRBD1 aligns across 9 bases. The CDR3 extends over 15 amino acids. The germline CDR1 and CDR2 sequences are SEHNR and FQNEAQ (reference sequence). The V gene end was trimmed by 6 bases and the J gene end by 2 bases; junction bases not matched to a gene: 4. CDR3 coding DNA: TGTGCCAGCAGTCCGGGACAGGGAAACACCGGGGAGCTGTTTTTT. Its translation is CASSPGQGNTGELFF.

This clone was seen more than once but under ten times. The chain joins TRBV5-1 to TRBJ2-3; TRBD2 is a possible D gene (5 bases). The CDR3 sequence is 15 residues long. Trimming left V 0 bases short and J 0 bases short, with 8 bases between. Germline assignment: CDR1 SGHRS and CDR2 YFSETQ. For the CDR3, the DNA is TGCGCCAGCAGCTTGGTAGAGGGAAGCACAGATACGCAGTATTTT. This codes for CASSLVEGSTDTQYF.

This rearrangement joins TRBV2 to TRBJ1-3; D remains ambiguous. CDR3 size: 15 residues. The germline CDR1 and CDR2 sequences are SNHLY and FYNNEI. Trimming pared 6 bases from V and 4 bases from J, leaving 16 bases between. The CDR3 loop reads CASRDRGFDGNTIYF. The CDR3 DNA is TGTGCCAGCAGAGATAGAGGGTTTGACGGAAACACCATATATTTT.

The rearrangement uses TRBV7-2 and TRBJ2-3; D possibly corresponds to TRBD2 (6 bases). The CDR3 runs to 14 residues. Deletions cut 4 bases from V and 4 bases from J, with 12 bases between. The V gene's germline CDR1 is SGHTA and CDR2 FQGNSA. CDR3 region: CASSSGLHPDTQYF. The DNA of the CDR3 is TGTGCCAGCAGCTCCGGACTACATCCAGATACGCAGTATTTT. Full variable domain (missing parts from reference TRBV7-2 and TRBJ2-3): GAGVSQSPSNKVTEKGKDVELRCDPISGHTALYWYRQSLGQGLEFLIYFQGNSAPDKSGLPSDRFSAERTGGSVSTLTIQRTQQEDSAVYLCASSSGLHPDTQYFGPGTRLTVL.

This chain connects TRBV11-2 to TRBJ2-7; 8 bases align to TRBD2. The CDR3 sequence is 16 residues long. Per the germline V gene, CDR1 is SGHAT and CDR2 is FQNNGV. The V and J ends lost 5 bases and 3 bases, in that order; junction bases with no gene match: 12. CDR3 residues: CASSPGLREALYEQYF. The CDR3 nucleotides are TGTGCCAGCAGCCCTGGGTTGCGGGAGGCACTCTACGAGCAGTACTTC. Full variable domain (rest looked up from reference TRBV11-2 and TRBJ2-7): EAGVAQSPRYKIIEKRQSVAFWCNPISGHATLYWYQQILGQGPKLLIQFQNNGVVDDSQLPKDRFSAERLKGVDSTLKIQPAKLEDSAVYLCASSPGLREALYEQYFGPGTRLTVT.

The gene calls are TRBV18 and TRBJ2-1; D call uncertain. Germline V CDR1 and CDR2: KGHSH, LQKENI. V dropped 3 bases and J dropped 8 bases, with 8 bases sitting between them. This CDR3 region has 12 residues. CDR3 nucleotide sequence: TGTGCCAGCTCACCGTTTAGGGATGAGCAGTTCTTC. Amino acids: CASSPFRDEQFF.

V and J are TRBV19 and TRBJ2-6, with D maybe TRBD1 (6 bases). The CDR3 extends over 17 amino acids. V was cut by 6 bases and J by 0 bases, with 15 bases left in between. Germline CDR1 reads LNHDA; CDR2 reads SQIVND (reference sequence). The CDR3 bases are TGTGCCAGTAGAGCCGACAGGTTCGACTCTGGGGCCAACGTCCTGACTTTC. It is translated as CASRADRFDSGANVLTF.

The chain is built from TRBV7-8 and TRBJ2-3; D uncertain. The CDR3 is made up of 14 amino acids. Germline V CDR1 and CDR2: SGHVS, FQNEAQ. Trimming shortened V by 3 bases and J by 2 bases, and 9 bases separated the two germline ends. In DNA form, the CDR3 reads TGTGCCAGCAGCTTTGGAGCACACACAGATACGCAGTATTTT. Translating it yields CASSFGAHTDTQYF.

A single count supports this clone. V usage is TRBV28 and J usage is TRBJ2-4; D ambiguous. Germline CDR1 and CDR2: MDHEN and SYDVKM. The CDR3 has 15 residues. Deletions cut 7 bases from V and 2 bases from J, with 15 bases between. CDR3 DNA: TGTGCCAGCACCCCCTTAGGGTCCCCCAAAAACATTCAGTACTTC. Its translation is CASTPLGSPKNIQYF.